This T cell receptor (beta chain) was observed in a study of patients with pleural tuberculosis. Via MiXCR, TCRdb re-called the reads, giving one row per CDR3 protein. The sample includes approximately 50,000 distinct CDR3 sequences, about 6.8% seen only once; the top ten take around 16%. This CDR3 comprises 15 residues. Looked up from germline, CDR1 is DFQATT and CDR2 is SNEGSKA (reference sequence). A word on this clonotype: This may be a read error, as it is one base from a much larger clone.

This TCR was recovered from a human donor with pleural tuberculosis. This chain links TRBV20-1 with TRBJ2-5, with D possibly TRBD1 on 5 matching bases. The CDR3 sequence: CGARDLAMTEETQYF. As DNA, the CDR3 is TGCGGTGCTAGAGATCTCGCGATGACAGAGGAGACCCAGTACTTC.